This entry lists 18 T cell receptor beta chains sequenced from one sample in a study of shared clonotypes between healthy human individuals. TCRdb's table, derived via immunoSEQ multiplex PCR, lists solely in-frame clones and lacks some. The table lists 1,100,000 or so clones, around 78% of them singletons. Specimen: memory CD4+ T cells from PBMCs. As for subset: CD45RA-negative fraction. The receptors originated from a man younger than 35 in good health. Some clones in this sample may be carry-over from other donors' samples.

This clone showed up just once. Additional DNA sequences in this sample encode the identical CDR3. The chain recombines TRBV27 with TRBJ2-7; 11 positions match TRBD2. The CDR3 length is 15 residues. Germline CDR1 MNHEY, CDR2 SMNVEV (reference sequence). V trimming: 2 bases; J trimming: 1 base; junction bases outside the gene matches: 1. CDR3 amino acids: CASSLLAGGSYEQYF. The DNA of the CDR3 is TGTGCCAGCAGTTTACTAGCGGGGGGATCCTACGAGCAGTACTTC.

The gene calls are TRBV10-3 and TRBJ2-1, with 10 bases matching TRBD2. The J segment lost 7 bases and the V segment lost 0 bases, leaving 3 bases of the junction unmatched. CDR1 and CDR2 (germline): ENHRY, SYGVKD. CDR3 length: 15 amino acids. CDR3 region: CAISESLAGVNEQFF. DNA of the CDR3: TGTGCCATCAGTGAGTCGCTAGCGGGAGTTAATGAGCAGTTCTTC.

The rearrangement uses TRBV4-1 and TRBJ1-1, with a weak D call TRBD1 (5 bases). The length of the CDR3 is 17 residues. CDR1 and CDR2 (germline): MGHRA, YSYEKL. The V gene lost 1 base and the J gene lost 4 bases, with 19 bases spanning the gap. The CDR3 sequence: CASSQAAGTPEGTEAFF. The CDR3, as DNA: TGCGCCAGCAGCCAAGCTGCGGGGACCCCCGAGGGCACTGAAGCTTTCTTT.

This sequence joins TRBV29-1 and TRBJ2-5, with 7 nucleotides matching TRBD1. The J call may be faulty, since TRBJ2-7 better matches the DNA end. The CDR3 covers 12 residues. Germline loops: CDR1 SQVTM, CDR2 ANQGSEA. DNA of the CDR3: TGCAGCGCTGAGACAGGGAACTACGAGCAGTACTTC. Translating it yields CSAETGNYEQYF.

The J gene is TRBJ2-1, the V gene TRBV2; 8 nucleotides agree with TRBD2. V shed 7 bases and J 7 bases; nucleotides not matched to a gene: 6. This CDR3 region has 13 residues. Germline CDR1 SNHLY, CDR2 FYNNEI. The CDR3 spells CASTSGSGNEQFF. The CDR3 coding sequence is TGTGCCAGCACAAGCGGGAGTGGGAATGAGCAGTTCTTC.

V usage is TRBV4-1 and J usage is TRBJ2-5; 13 bases agree with TRBD2. V was pared by 4 bases and J by 4 bases, with 6 bases of the junction left unmatched. CDR3 length: 16 residues. In germline, CDR1 is MGHRA, CDR2 YSYEKL. CDR3 amino acids: CASSPRTSGSGETQYF. The DNA of the CDR3 is TGCGCCAGCAGCCCCCGGACTAGCGGGAGTGGAGAGACCCAGTACTTC.

This clone turned up a few times. This rearrangement joins TRBV10-3 to TRBJ2-3; TRBD2 agrees at 7 bases. Germline lookup yields CDR1 ENHRY and CDR2 SYGVKD. The CDR3 is 15 amino acids. Trimming removed 3 bases from V and 6 bases from J; junction bases left unmatched: 9. CDR3 sequence: CAISDGLGGVDTQYF. CDR3 coding DNA: TGTGCCATCAGTGACGGACTAGGTGGGGTCGATACGCAGTATTTT.

This clone turned up a few times. The chain employs TRBV28 and TRBJ2-7; 7 bases match TRBD2. From germline, CDR1 is MDHEN and CDR2 SYDVKM. With V trimmed by 4 bases and J by 3 bases, 9 bases remained unmatched. CDR3 length: 15 residues. The CDR3 sequence: CASSSAGLRIYEQYF. DNA of the CDR3: TGTGCCAGCAGTTCAGCGGGACTACGAATCTACGAGCAGTACTTC.

The chain recombines TRBV5-5 with TRBJ2-7; 7 bases align to TRBD2. Germline CDR1 is SGHKS and CDR2 is YYEKEE (reference sequence). This CDR3 has 15 residues. Trimming took 0 bases from V and 0 from J; bases not matched to a gene: 3. The CDR3 reads CASSLVIAGSYEQYF. The CDR3, as DNA: TGTGCCAGCAGCTTGGTGATAGCGGGCTCCTACGAGCAGTACTTC. Supplemented by reference TRBV5-5 and TRBJ2-7, the full variable domain reads DAGVTQSPTHLIKTRGQQVTLRCSPISGHKSVSWYQQVLGQGPQFIFQYYEKEERGRGNFPDRFSARQFPNYSSELNVNALLLGDSALYLCASSLVIAGSYEQYFGPGTRLTVT.

This rearrangement joins TRBV6-1 to TRBJ2-7; D is undetermined. V dropped 8 bases and J dropped 2 bases, with 10 bases sitting between them. Germline CDR1 reads MNHNS; CDR2 reads SASEGT. The CDR3 runs 12 residues. DNA of the CDR3: TGTGCCAGCGGGCCAGGCACCTACGAGCAGTACTTC. Protein sequence: CASGPGTYEQYF.

The chain uses TRBV6-5 and TRBJ2-5; TRBD1 is a possible D gene (7 bases). CDR1 and CDR2 from the germline V gene are MNHEY and SVGAGI. The CDR3 loop spans 14 amino acids. Trimming left V 2 bases short and J 6 bases short, with 13 bases between. CDR3 sequence: CASSYPGGKKTQYF. DNA of the CDR3: TGTGCCAGCAGTTACCCAGGGGGGAAAAAGACCCAGTACTTC.

J is TRBJ2-1 and V is TRBV7-2; 13 nucleotides align to TRBD2. With V trimmed by 6 bases and J by 0 bases, 5 bases remained unmatched. The CDR3 spans 17 residues. Germline assignment: CDR1 SGHTA and CDR2 FQGNSA. CDR3 nucleotide sequence: TGTGCCAGCAGACTAAGGACTAGCGGGAGCTCCTACAATGAGCAGTTCTTC. Its protein product is CASRLRTSGSSYNEQFF.

The V and J genes are TRBV11-2 and TRBJ2-5, with TRBD2 matching 8 bases. The CDR3 extends over 14 amino acids. CDR1 is SGHAT, CDR2 FQNNGV, per germline. The V and J ends lost 5 bases and 5 bases, in that order; junction bases with no gene match: 7. CDR3: CASSRGGSWETQYF. The CDR3 nucleotides are TGTGCCAGCAGCCGCGGGGGGAGCTGGGAGACCCAGTACTTC.

This chain links TRBV27 with TRBJ2-7, with 11 bases lining up with TRBD1. Trimming cost V 3 bases and J 4 bases; bases outside gene matches: 5. Per germline, CDR1 MNHEY and CDR2 SMNVEV (reference sequence). The CDR3 has 15 amino acids. The chain's CDR3 is CASSFVGTGGYEQYF. CDR3 bases: TGTGCCAGCAGTTTCGTCGGGACAGGGGGTTACGAGCAGTACTTC.

The chain recombines TRBV2 with TRBJ2-1; tentative D call: TRBD1 (5 bases). CDR3 length: 12 amino acids. Trimming shortened V by 6 bases and J by 8 bases, and 11 bases separated the two germline ends. Germline V lookup: CDR1 SNHLY, CDR2 FYNNEI. The CDR3 loop is CASRGAVYEQFF. The CDR3 nucleotides read TGTGCCAGCAGAGGGGCGGTCTATGAGCAGTTCTTC.

J is TRBJ1-3 and V is TRBV27; 8 bases line up with TRBD1. Trimming cost V 6 bases and J 1 base; bases outside gene matches: 17. Germline loops: CDR1 MNHEY, CDR2 SMNVEV (reference sequence). CDR3 length: 19 residues. Here the CDR3 DNA reads TGTGCCAGCAGGCCCACGGGACAGGCTTTAATAGAGTCTGGAAACACCATATATTTT. Residues: CASRPTGQALIESGNTIYF.

This chain uses TRBV28 with TRBJ2-7; 7 nucleotides agree with TRBD2. Germline CDR1 is MDHEN and CDR2 is SYDVKM. CDR3 length: 16 amino acids. The junction had 8 bases not matched to a gene; V was cut back by 1 base and J by 2 bases. For the CDR3, the DNA is TGTGCCAGCAGTTTATATCGGGCTAGCGGTGCCTACGAGCAGTACTTC. It yields the protein CASSLYRASGAYEQYF. Supplemented by reference TRBV28 and TRBJ2-7, the full variable domain reads DVKVTQSSRYLVKRTGEKVFLECVQDMDHENMFWYRQDPGLGLRLIYFSYDVKMKEKGDIPEGYSVSREKKERFSLILESASTNQTSMYLCASSLYRASGAYEQYFGPGTRLTVT.

The chain uses TRBV4-2 and TRBJ2-2; TRBD1 aligns across 12 bases. Germline V gene lookup returns CDR1 LGHNA and CDR2 YNFKEQ. The length of the CDR3 is 16 residues. V shed 1 base and J 9 bases; nucleotides not matched to a gene: 6. CDR3 sequence reads: CASSQGDRGRARELFF. The DNA of the CDR3 is TGTGCCAGCAGCCAAGGGGACAGGGGGCGCGCCCGGGAGCTGTTTTTT.